This TCR beta chain derives from a study of immune evolution from preneoplasia to lung adenocarcinoma. The study, taken as a whole, reports: Later-stage lesions seemingly showed higher T cell density and diversity than normal lung. Normal lung had the highest top T cell clone frequencies.

Details on this clone: Its cognate antigen is unknown.

Resections took place in Japan or China from 2014 to 2017. Each case's diagnosis was confirmed by two pathologists on H&E. This CDR3 contains 15 residues. CDR1 and CDR2 from the germline V gene are MNHNS and SASEGT. Trimming took 6 bases from V and 0 from J, leaving 15 bases between them. Data came from immunoSEQ multiplex PCR; TCRdb stores just in-frame clones and leaves some out. The sample has about 4,900 clones, 76% seen once. This sequence was found in a person aged 70 to 80 with lung adenocarcinoma. Input material: FFPE minimally invasive lung adenocarcinoma tissue. V usage is TRBV6-1 and J usage is TRBJ2-7, with D possibly called TRBD1 or TRBD2 (5 bases each). In DNA, the CDR3 is TGTGCCAGCAGACAGGACTTATCATTCTCCTACGAGCAGTACTTC. Protein: CASRQDLSFSYEQYF.